This T cell receptor beta chain appears in the sequencing data of a study of persistence of HIV-infected CD4 T cells. Anti-CD3/anti-CD28 beads served as a nonspecific positive control stimulus. Sorting selected CD4+ T cells upregulating both CD40 ligand and CD69. Plasma HIV-1 RNA stayed below 50 copies/mL for at least 4 years. On this clone: The antigen remains unidentified.

This was the immunoSEQ version 4 assay in survey mode. Sequenced by immunoSEQ multiplex PCR; TCRdb stores in-frame clones only, minus some. The data show tens of thousands of clones, around 89% seen once. In germline, CDR1 is ENHRY, CDR2 SYGVKD. V shed 4 bases, J shed 0 bases, and the junction held 12 bases outside the gene matches. This CDR3 contains 19 residues. Here the sequenced sample was CD4+ T cells sorted from PBMCs after approximately 19-hour stimulation, taken from a patient who received antiretroviral therapy. The chain carries TRBV10-3 and TRBJ2-1, with 10 bases lining up with TRBD2. This receptor was taken from an adult woman with HIV who was CMV-seropositive. Here the CDR3 reads CAISVGLAGARSSYNEQFF. The CDR3 nucleotides read TGTGCCATCAGTGTAGGGCTAGCGGGGGCCCGGAGCTCCTACAATGAGCAGTTCTTC.